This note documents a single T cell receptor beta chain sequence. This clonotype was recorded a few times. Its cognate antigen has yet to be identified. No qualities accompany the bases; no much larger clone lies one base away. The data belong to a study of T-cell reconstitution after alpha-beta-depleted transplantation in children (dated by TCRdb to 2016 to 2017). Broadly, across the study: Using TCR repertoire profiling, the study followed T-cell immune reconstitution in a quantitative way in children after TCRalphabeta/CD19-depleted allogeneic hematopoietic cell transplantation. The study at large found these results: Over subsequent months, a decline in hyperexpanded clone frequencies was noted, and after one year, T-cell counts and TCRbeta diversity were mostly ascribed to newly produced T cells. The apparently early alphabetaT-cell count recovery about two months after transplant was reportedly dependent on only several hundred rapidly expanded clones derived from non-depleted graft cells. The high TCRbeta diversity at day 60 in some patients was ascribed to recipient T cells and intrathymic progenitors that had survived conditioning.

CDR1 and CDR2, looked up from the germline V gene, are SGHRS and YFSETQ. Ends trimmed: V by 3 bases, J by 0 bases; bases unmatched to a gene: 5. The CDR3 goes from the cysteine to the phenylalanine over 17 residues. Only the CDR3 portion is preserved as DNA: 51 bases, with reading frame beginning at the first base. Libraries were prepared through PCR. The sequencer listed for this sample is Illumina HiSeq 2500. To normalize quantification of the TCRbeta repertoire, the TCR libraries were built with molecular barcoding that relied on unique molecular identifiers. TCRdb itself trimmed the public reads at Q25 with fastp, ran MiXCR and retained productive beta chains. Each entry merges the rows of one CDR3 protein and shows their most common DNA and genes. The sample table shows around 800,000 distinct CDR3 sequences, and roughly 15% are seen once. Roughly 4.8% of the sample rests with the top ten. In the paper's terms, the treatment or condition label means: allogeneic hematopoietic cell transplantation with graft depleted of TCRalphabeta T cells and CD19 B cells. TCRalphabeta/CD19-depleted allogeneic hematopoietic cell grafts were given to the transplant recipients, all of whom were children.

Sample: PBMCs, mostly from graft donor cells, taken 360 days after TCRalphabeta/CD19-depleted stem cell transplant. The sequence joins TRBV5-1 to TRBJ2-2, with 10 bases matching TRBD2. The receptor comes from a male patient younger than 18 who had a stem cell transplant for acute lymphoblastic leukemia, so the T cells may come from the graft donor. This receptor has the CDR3 CASSSLLAGTNTGELFF. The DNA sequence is TGCGCCAGCAGCTCCTTACTAGCGGGAACGAACACCGGGGAGCTGTTTTTT. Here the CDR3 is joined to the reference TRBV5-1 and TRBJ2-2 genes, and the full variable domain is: KAGVTQTPRYLIKTRGQQVTLSCSPISGHRSVSWYQQTPGQGLQFLFEYFSETQRNKGNFPGRFSGRQFSNSRSEMNVSTLELGDSALYLCASSSLLAGTNTGELFFGEGSRLTVL.